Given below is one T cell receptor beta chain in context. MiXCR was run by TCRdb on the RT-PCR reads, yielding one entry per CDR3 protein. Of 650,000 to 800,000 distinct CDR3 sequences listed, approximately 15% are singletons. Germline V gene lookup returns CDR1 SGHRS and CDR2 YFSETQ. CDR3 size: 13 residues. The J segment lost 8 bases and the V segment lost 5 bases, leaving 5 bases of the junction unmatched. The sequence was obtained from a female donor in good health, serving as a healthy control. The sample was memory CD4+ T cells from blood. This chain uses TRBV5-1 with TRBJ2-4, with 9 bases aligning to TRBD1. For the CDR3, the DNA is TGCGCCAGCAGGGTCCGACAGGGGGACATTCAGTACTTC. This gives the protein CASRVRQGDIQYF.